This T cell receptor beta chain originates from a study of blood T cell repertoires in COVID-19. Study-wide context: Sources were T cells, B-cell-depleted T cells, or PBMCs; the material itself was cDNA or gDNA.

This clone showed up just a few times. Looked up from germline, CDR1 is GTSNPN and CDR2 is SVGIG (reference sequence). Trimming at V came to 4 bases and at J to 1 base, leaving 3 bases not matched to a gene. The CDR3 has 13 residues. Per the original methods: From reference gene primer amplification, estimates of nucleated cell counts were derived. Assay used: immunoSEQ multiplex PCR; TCRdb lists only in-frame clones, some missing. D and trimming were read from the DNA, whereas the V and J calls and clone size are those reported in that table. This table has under 350,000 clones, 80% to 90% appearing once.

The specimen sequenced was peripheral blood. This sequence joins TRBV30 and TRBJ1-1, with TRBD1 matching 7 bases. The clonotype comes from a man in his forties with acute or convalescent COVID-19. In DNA, the CDR3 is TGTGCCTGGACCAGGGGGTCGAACACTGAAGCTTTCTTT. Encoded protein: CAWTRGSNTEAFF.